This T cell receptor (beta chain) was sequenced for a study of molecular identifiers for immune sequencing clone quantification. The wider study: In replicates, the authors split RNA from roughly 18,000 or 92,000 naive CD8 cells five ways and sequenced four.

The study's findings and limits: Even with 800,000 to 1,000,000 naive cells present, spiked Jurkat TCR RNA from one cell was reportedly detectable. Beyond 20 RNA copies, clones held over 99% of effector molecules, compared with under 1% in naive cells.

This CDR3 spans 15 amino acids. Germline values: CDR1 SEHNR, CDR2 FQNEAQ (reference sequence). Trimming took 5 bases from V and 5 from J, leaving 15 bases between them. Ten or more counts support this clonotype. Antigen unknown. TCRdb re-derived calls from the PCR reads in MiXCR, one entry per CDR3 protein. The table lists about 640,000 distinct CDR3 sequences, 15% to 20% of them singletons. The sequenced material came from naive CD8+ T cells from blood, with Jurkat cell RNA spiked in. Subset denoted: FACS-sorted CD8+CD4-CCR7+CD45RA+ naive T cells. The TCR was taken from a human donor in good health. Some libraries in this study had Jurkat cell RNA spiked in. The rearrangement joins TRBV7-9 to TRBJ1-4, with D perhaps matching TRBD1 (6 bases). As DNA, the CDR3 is TGTGCCAGCAGCGGCCGACAGGAACAAAATGAAAAACTGTTTTTT. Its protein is CASSGRQEQNEKLFF.